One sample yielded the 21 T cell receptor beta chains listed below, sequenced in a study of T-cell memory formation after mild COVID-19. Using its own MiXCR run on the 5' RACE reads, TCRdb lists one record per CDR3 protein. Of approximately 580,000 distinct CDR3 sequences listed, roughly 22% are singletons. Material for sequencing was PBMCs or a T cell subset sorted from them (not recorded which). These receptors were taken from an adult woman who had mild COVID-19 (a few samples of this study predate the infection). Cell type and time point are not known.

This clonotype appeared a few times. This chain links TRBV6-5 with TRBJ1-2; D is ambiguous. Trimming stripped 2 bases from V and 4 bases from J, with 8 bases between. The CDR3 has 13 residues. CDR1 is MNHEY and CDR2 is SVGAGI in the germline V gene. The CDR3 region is CASSYDGLYGYTF. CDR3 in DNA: TGTGCCAGCAGTTACGACGGTCTCTATGGCTACACCTTC.

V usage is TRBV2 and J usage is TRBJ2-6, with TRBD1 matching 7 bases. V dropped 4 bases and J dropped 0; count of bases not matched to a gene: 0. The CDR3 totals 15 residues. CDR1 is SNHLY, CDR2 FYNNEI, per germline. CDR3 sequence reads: CASSAGGSGANVLTF. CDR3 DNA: TGTGCCAGCAGTGCAGGGGGCTCTGGGGCCAACGTCCTGACTTTC.

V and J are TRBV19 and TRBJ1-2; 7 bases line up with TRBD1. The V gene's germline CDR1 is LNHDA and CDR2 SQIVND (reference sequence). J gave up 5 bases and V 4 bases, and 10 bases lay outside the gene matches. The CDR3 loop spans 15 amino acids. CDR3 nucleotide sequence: TGTGCCAGTAGTACCGCTACAGGGGATGGGTATGGCTACACCTTC. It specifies CASSTATGDGYGYTF.

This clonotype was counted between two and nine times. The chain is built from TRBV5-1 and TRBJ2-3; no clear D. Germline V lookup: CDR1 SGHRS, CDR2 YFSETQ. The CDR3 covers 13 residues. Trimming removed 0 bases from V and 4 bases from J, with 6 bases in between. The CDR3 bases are TGCGCCAGCAGCTTGGGCATTTCAGATACGCAGTATTTT. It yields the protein CASSLGISDTQYF.

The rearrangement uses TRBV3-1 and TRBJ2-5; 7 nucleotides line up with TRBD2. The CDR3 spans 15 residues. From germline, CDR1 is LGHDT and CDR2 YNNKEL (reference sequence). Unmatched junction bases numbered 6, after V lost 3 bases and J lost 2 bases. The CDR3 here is CASSQRDYVQETQYF. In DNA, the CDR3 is TGTGCCAGCAGCCAGCGGGACTACGTACAAGAGACCCAGTACTTC.

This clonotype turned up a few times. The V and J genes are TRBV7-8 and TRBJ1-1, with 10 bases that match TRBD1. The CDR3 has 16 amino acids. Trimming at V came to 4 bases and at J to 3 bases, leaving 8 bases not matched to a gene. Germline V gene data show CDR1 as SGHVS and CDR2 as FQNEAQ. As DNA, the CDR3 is TGTGCCAGCAGCTCTCTCGGACAGGGGGAAGACACTGAAGCTTTCTTT. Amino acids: CASSSLGQGEDTEAFF.

This CDR3 reads CASSLGGFSTSYEQYF. The CDR3 DNA reads as TGTGCCAGCAGCTTAGGTGGCTTTTCCACTTCCTACGAGCAGTACTTC. The chain recombines TRBV7-6 with TRBJ2-7; no clear D gene. V shed 1 base and J shed 1 base, with 14 bases lying between them. CDR1 SGHVS and CDR2 FNYEAQ come from the germline V gene. The CDR3 is 16 amino acids.

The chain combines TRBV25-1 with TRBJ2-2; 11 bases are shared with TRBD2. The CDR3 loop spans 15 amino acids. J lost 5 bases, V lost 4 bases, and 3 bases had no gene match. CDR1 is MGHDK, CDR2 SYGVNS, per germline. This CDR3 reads CASSVLAGGTGELFF. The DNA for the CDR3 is TGTGCCAGCAGTGTGCTAGCGGGAGGAACCGGGGAGCTGTTTTTT.

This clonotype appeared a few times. The CDR3 DNA is TGTGCCAGCAGCTTCGGACAGAACACAGATACGCAGTATTTT. Protein sequence: CASSFGQNTDTQYF. The chain combines TRBV13 with TRBJ2-3; D may be TRBD1 (6 bases). Deletions cut 3 bases from V and 2 bases from J, with 9 bases between. CDR3 length: 14 amino acids. Per the germline V gene, CDR1 is PRHDT and CDR2 is FYEKMQ (reference sequence).

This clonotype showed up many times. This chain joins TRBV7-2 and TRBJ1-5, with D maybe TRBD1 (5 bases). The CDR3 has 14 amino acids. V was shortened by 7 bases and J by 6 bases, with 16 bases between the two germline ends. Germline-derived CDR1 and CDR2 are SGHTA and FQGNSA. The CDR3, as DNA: TGTGCCAGCACCCCCGGGGGGGGAGGTCAGCCCCAGCATTTT. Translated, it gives CASTPGGGGQPQHF.

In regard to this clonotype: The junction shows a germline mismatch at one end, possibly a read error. The CDR3 DNA reads as TGTGCCACCAGCAGATCCTCGGGACAGTGCTATTTT. It is translated as CATSRSSGQCYF. The rearrangement uses TRBV15 and TRBJ1-4, with 7 bases that match TRBD1. Germline CDR1 reads LNHNV; CDR2 reads YYDKDF (reference sequence). The CDR3 is 12 amino acids. The whole variable domain, filled in from reference TRBV15 and TRBJ1-4, reads DAMVIQNPRYQVTQFGKPVTLSCSQTLNHNVMYWYQQKSSQAPKLLFHYYDKDFNNEADTPDNFQSRRPNTSFCFLDIRSPGLGDTAMYLCATSRSSGQCYFGSGTQLSVL.

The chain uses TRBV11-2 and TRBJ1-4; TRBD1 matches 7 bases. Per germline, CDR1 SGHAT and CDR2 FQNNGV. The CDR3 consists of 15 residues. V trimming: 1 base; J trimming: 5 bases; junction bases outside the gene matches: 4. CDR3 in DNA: TGTGCCAGCAGCTTAGGGACAGGTCGGAATGAAAAACTGTTTTTT. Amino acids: CASSLGTGRNEKLFF. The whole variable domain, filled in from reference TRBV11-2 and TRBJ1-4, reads EAGVAQSPRYKIIEKRQSVAFWCNPISGHATLYWYQQILGQGPKLLIQFQNNGVVDDSQLPKDRFSAERLKGVDSTLKIQPAKLEDSAVYLCASSLGTGRNEKLFFGSGTQLSVL.

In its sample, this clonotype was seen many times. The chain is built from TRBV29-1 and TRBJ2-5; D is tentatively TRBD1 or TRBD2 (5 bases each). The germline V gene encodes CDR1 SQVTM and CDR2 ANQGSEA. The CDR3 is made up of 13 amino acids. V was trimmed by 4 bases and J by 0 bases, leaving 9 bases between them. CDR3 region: CSVGDGNQETQYF. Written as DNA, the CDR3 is TGCAGCGTTGGGGACGGAAACCAAGAGACCCAGTACTTC.

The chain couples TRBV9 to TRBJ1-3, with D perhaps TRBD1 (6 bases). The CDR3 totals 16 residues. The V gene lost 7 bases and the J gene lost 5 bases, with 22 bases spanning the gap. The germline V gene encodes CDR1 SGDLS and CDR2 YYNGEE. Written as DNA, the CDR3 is TGTGCCAGCTCCTCTCAGGGGCAGAACCGTCGAAACACCATATATTTT. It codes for CASSSQGQNRRNTIYF. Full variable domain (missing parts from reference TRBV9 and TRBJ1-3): DSGVTQTPKHLITATGQRVTLRCSPRSGDLSVYWYQQSLDQGLQFLIQYYNGEERAKGNILERFSAQQFPDLHSELNLSSLELGDSALYFCASSSQGQNRRNTIYFGEGSWLTVV.

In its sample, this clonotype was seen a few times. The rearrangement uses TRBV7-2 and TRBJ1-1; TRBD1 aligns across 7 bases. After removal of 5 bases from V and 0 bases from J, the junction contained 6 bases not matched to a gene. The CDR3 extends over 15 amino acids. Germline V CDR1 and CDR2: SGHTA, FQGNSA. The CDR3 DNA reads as TGTGCCAGCAGCACCCGACAGGGTATGAACACTGAAGCTTTCTTT. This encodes CASSTRQGMNTEAFF.

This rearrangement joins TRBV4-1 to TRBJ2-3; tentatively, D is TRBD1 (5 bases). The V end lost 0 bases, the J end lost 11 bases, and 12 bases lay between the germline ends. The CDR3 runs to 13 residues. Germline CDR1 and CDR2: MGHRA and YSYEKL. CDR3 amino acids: CASSQEQASGQYF. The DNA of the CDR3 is TGCGCCAGCAGCCAAGAACAGGCCTCGGGGCAGTATTTT.

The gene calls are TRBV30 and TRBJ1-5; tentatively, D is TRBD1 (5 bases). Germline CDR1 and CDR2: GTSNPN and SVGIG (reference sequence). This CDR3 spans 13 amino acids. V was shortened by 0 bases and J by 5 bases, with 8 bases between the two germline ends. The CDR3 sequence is CAWSVAGDQPQHF. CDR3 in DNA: TGTGCCTGGAGTGTAGCGGGGGATCAGCCCCAGCATTTT.

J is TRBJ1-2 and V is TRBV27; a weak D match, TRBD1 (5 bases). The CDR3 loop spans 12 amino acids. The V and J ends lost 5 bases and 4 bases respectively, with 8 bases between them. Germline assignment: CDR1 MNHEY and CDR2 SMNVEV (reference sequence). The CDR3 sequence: CASSRDFYGYTF. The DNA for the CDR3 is TGTGCCAGCAGTCGGGACTTCTATGGCTACACCTTC.

CDR3 nucleotides: TGTGCCAGCAGCTTATGGGGCGGAGACGGACTCAATGAGCAGTTCTTC. Its translation is CASSLWGGDGLNEQFF. This rearrangement joins TRBV7-2 to TRBJ2-1; TRBD1 or TRBD2 may be the D gene (5 bases each). The CDR3 runs 16 residues. Germline V gene data show CDR1 as SGHTA and CDR2 as FQGNSA. Trimming removed 2 bases at V and 6 bases at J, with 17 bases between.

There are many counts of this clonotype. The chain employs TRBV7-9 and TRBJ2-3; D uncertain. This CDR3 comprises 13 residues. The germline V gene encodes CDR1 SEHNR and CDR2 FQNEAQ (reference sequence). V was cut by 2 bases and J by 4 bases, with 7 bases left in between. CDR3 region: CASSLLTADTQYF. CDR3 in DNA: TGTGCCAGCAGCTTACTTACCGCAGATACGCAGTATTTT.

The CDR3: CASSLPPTGRGNQPQHF. The CDR3 DNA is TGTGCCAGCAGTTTGCCCCCCACAGGGAGGGGCAATCAGCCCCAGCATTTT. The chain couples TRBV27 to TRBJ1-5, with TRBD1 as a possible D gene (6 bases). The CDR3 is 17 residues long. CDR1 and CDR2 from the germline V gene are MNHEY and SMNVEV (reference sequence). V gave up 3 bases and J gave up 2 bases, with 17 bases separating them.